This T cell receptor beta chain was captured by sequencing in a study of OX40 agonist ivuxolimab in advanced cancers. The data were produced by immunoSEQ multiplex PCR, yet TCRdb's version contains in-frame clones alone and is incomplete. The data show about 79,000 clones, less than 95% seen once. Findings of the study overall: Compared with CD4+, CD8+ T cells on average had more expanded clones. The study observed clonal expansion of CD4+ and CD8+ blood T cells by week 6 at 0.1 to 3.0 mg/kg.

The CDR3 runs 15 residues. V shed 3 bases and J shed 3 bases, with 15 bases lying between them. CDR1 LNHDA and CDR2 SQIVND come from the germline V gene (reference sequence). For this clone: The antigen is undetermined.

The sequence was obtained from an adult with an advanced solid tumor such as melanoma, head and neck, liver or kidney cancer. The rearrangement links TRBV19 to TRBJ2-7; D remains unclear. The sequencing here drew on CD4+ or CD8+ T cells sorted from blood, taken in a trial of the OX40 agonist ivuxolimab. The CDR3 sequence is CASSIRVGANYEQYF. DNA of the CDR3: TGTGCCAGTAGTATCCGGGTTGGAGCTAACTACGAGCAGTACTTC.